These 25 T cell receptor beta chains were all obtained from the same sample, sequenced in a study of T cells in narcolepsy. Profiled with immunoSEQ multiplex PCR; TCRdb holds only in-frame clones, not every one. The table has fewer than 40,000 clones, 75% to 90% seen once; the top ten hold roughly 0.69%. The source material was memory (CD45RA-) CD4+ T cells from blood. These receptors were taken from a human donor in good health.

The chain is built from TRBV28 and TRBJ1-4, with D unresolved. Trimming stripped 4 bases from V and 1 base from J, with 7 bases between. The CDR3 contains 14 residues. Germline V gene sequence: CDR1 MDHEN, CDR2 SYDVKM. Here the CDR3 DNA reads TGTGCCAGCAGTTCTGGGGTAACTAATGAAAAACTGTTTTTT. As protein: CASSSGVTNEKLFF.

The chain is built from TRBV11-2 and TRBJ2-7, with D perhaps matching TRBD2 (6 bases). This CDR3 has 14 amino acids. V lost 7 bases and J lost 0, with 13 bases in between. Germline V gene lookup returns CDR1 SGHAT and CDR2 FQNNGV. The CDR3 DNA sequence: TGTGCCAGCACCCGGGCGGGGAGCTCCTACGAGCAGTACTTC. Its translation: CASTRAGSSYEQYF.

The chain employs TRBV27 and TRBJ2-1, with no clear D. The CDR3 contains 16 residues. Germline V gene lookup returns CDR1 MNHEY and CDR2 SMNVEV (reference sequence). V lost 2 bases and J lost 1, with 12 bases in between. The CDR3 here is CASSLRSVMSYNEQFF. In DNA form, the CDR3 reads TGTGCCAGCAGTTTAAGGTCCGTCATGTCCTACAATGAGCAGTTCTTC.

The CDR3 region has the DNA TGTGCCAGCAGCGTAGGGGCGGGCACAGATACGCAGTATTTT. This translates into CASSVGAGTDTQYF. This chain joins TRBV6-6 and TRBJ2-3, with D tentatively TRBD1 (5 bases). Germline V gene lookup returns CDR1 MNHNY and CDR2 SVGAGI (reference sequence). The CDR3 spans 14 residues. Deletions cut 6 bases from V and 1 base from J, with 11 bases between.

The chain combines TRBV7-2 with TRBJ1-2, with 7 nucleotides matching TRBD1. Germline assignment: CDR1 SGHTA and CDR2 FQGNSA. V shed 4 bases and J 2 bases; nucleotides not matched to a gene: 4. The CDR3 is 14 amino acids. The CDR3 region is CASSYTGANYGYTF. The CDR3 DNA is TGTGCCAGCAGCTACACAGGGGCGAACTATGGCTACACCTTC.

The rearrangement uses TRBV7-8 and TRBJ1-5, with D possibly being TRBD1 (5 bases). The germline CDR1 and CDR2 sequences are SGHVS and FQNEAQ. The CDR3 contains 18 residues. V was trimmed by 5 bases and J by 2 bases, leaving 22 bases between them. The CDR3 spells CASSDYRLSVKGNQPQHF. CDR3 coding DNA: TGTGCCAGCAGCGATTACAGGTTGTCTGTGAAGGGCAATCAGCCCCAGCATTTT.

This clone was picked up a small number of times. The chain joins TRBV21-1 to TRBJ2-5; the D call in the table, TRBD2, was not verified against the DNA. TRBV21-1 is given as a pseudogene. The CDR3 contains 15 residues. The CDR3 sequence is CASRILAGSQETQYF. DNA for the CDR3: TGTGCCAGCAGGATTCTAGCGGGGTCTCAAGAGACCCAGTACTTC.

The chain joins TRBV23-1 to TRBJ1-1; 8 bases are a match to TRBD1. TRBV23-1 is an ORF for which the function is uncertain. J lost 2 bases, V lost 2 bases, and 10 bases had no gene match. The CDR3 sequence is 17 residues long. The CDR3 bases are TGCGCCAGCAGTCAACCGGCTATACAGGGGGATAACACTGAAGCTTTCTTT. Its protein product is CASSQPAIQGDNTEAFF.

This clone was recorded once. This rearrangement joins TRBV18 to TRBJ1-6, with TRBD1 identical over 9 bases. There are 14 residues in the CDR3. V was pared by 2 bases and J by 7 bases, with 0 bases of the junction left unmatched. Germline CDR1 and CDR2: KGHSH and LQKENI. The CDR3 sequence is CASSPGTGNSPLHF. CDR3 bases: TGTGCCAGCTCACCAGGGACAGGGAATTCACCCCTCCACTTT.

The sample holds a few counts of this clone. V gene TRBV2 combines with J gene TRBJ2-7; D may be TRBD1 (5 bases). V shed 5 bases and J shed 1 base, with 15 bases lying between them. CDR1 is SNHLY, CDR2 FYNNEI, per germline. This CDR3 has 15 amino acids. The CDR3 sequence is CASSLGVVGSYEQYV. DNA of the CDR3: TGTGCCAGCAGTTTAGGGGTAGTCGGGTCCTACGAGCAGTACGTC.

V is TRBV5-1 and J is TRBJ2-5; D is perhaps TRBD2 (5 bases). Trimming cost V 5 bases and J 5 bases, with 16 bases left between them. The CDR3 has 14 residues. The V gene's germline CDR1 is SGHRS and CDR2 YFSETQ. The CDR3 nucleotides read TGCGCCAGCAGTGCCGGGATACAAAAGGAGACCCAGTACTTC. Translation gives CASSAGIQKETQYF.

The V and J genes are TRBV5-1 and TRBJ1-2; unclear D gene. Per the germline V gene, CDR1 is SGHRS and CDR2 is YFSETQ. The CDR3 is made up of 15 amino acids. V was cut by 0 bases and J by 5 bases, with 14 bases left in between. The CDR3 loop is CASSLGGSGEYGYTF. CDR3 sequence (DNA): TGCGCCAGCAGCTTGGGTGGTAGTGGGGAATATGGCTACACCTTC.

The rearrangement joins TRBV6-1 to TRBJ2-7; a weak D match, TRBD2 (6 bases). Trimming stripped 6 bases from V and 3 bases from J, with 12 bases between. In germline, CDR1 is MNHNS, CDR2 SASEGT. The CDR3 totals 13 residues. CDR3: CASRHGTYYEQYF. The CDR3 DNA follows: TGTGCCAGCAGACACGGGACTTACTACGAGCAGTACTTC.

The chain links TRBV30 to TRBJ1-1; 8 nucleotides align to TRBD1. Germline CDR1 reads GTSNPN; CDR2 reads SVGIG (reference sequence). The CDR3 covers 14 residues. Unmatched junction bases numbered 3, after V lost 2 bases and J lost 1 base. DNA of the CDR3: TGTGCCTGGAGTCCCACAGGGGGGAACACTGAAGCTTTCTTT. Translation gives CAWSPTGGNTEAFF.

The chain recombines TRBV2 with TRBJ1-5; D is uncertain. V shed 3 bases and J shed 1 base, with 7 bases lying between them. Germline values: CDR1 SNHLY, CDR2 FYNNEI. The CDR3 sequence is 14 residues long. CDR3 amino acids: CASSESGSNQPQHF. CDR3 DNA: TGTGCCAGCAGTGAGTCCGGGAGCAATCAGCCCCAGCATTTT.

This clone appeared once. The chain employs TRBV4-1 and TRBJ1-2; D remains ambiguous. The germline V gene has CDR1 MGHRA and CDR2 YSYEKL. This CDR3 comprises 16 residues. Trimming cost V 4 bases and J 5 bases, with 20 bases left between them. The CDR3: CASSPPEAMNTYGYTF. The CDR3 bases are TGCGCCAGCAGCCCCCCGGAGGCGATGAATACGTATGGCTACACCTTC.

The chain uses TRBV10-3 and TRBJ2-1; 7 bases are shared with TRBD1. V dropped 4 bases and J dropped 5; count of bases not matched to a gene: 5. The CDR3 spans 14 residues. The germline CDR1 and CDR2 sequences are ENHRY and SYGVKD. The CDR3 protein is CAISAKGQDNEQFF. CDR3 nucleotides: TGTGCCATCAGTGCTAAAGGACAGGACAATGAGCAGTTCTTC.

V gene TRBV9 combines with J gene TRBJ2-3; D is uncertain. The CDR3 consists of 14 residues. Per germline, CDR1 SGDLS and CDR2 YYNGEE. Trimming shortened V by 0 bases and J by 6 bases, and 11 bases separated the two germline ends. DNA for the CDR3: TGTGCCAGCAGCGTAGAGTGGCGTGGGGATACGCAGTATTTT. It specifies CASSVEWRGDTQYF.

The chain recombines TRBV7-2 with TRBJ1-6; no reliable D call. CDR3 length equals 20 residues. Germline V lookup: CDR1 SGHTA, CDR2 FQGNSA. Trimming removed 0 bases at V and 0 bases at J, with 18 bases between. DNA for the CDR3: TGTGCCAGCAGCTTAGCGAGCCTCGGACGGGGAAGCTCCTATAATTCACCCCTCCACTTT. This translates into CASSLASLGRGSSYNSPLHF.

This clone was observed a single time. Here the CDR3 DNA reads TGTGCCATCAGTGAAGAGGGACTACATGGATACAATGAGCAGTTCTTC. The encoded protein is CAISEEGLHGYNEQFF. The chain carries TRBV10-3 and TRBJ2-1, with 7 bases aligning to TRBD2. J lost 4 bases, V lost 3 bases, and 9 bases had no gene match. The CDR3 is 16 amino acids. Germline CDR1 ENHRY, CDR2 SYGVKD.

The V and J genes are TRBV2 and TRBJ1-1, with no clear D. This CDR3 is built from 12 residues. Germline V gene sequence: CDR1 SNHLY, CDR2 FYNNEI. V was clipped by 6 bases and J by 7 bases, with 12 bases between them. The CDR3 DNA is TGTGCCAGCAGGTATACATGGGGTGAAGCTTTCTTT. Translating gives CASRYTWGEAFF.

The chain carries TRBV19 and TRBJ2-5, with D perhaps matching TRBD1 (6 bases). The CDR3 runs 15 residues. The germline V and J ends were trimmed by 5 bases and 0 bases, with 13 bases remaining between them. Germline-derived CDR1 and CDR2 are LNHDA and SQIVND (reference sequence). CDR3 amino acids: CASSVTGTNQETQYF. The CDR3, as DNA: TGTGCCAGTAGTGTTACAGGGACCAACCAAGAGACCCAGTACTTC. The full variable domain, with the rest looked up from reference TRBV19 and TRBJ2-5, is DGGITQSPKYLFRKEGQNVTLSCEQNLNHDAMYWYRQDPGQGLRLIYYSQIVNDFQKGDIAEGYSVSREKKESFPLTVTSAQKNPTAFYLCASSVTGTNQETQYFGPGTRLLVL.

This rearrangement joins TRBV5-4 to TRBJ1-1; 9 nucleotides match TRBD1. Germline loops: CDR1 SGHNT, CDR2 YYREEE (reference sequence). This CDR3 region has 16 residues. The V and J ends lost 0 bases and 0 bases, in that order; junction bases with no gene match: 3. CDR3 in amino acids: CASSLAGQGLNTEAFF. DNA of the CDR3: TGTGCCAGCAGCTTGGCCGGACAGGGGCTGAACACTGAAGCTTTCTTT.

This chain links TRBV19 with TRBJ1-1, with unresolved D. Germline lookup yields CDR1 LNHDA and CDR2 SQIVND (reference sequence). With 0 bases removed from V and 1 base from J, the gap between germline ends came to 6 bases. The CDR3 covers 14 residues. The CDR3 region has the DNA TGTGCCAGTAGTATAGAGCACAGGAACACTGAAGCTTTCTTT. Its translation: CASSIEHRNTEAFF. Filled out from reference TRBV19 and TRBJ1-1, the complete variable domain reads DGGITQSPKYLFRKEGQNVTLSCEQNLNHDAMYWYRQDPGQGLRLIYYSQIVNDFQKGDIAEGYSVSREKKESFPLTVTSAQKNPTAFYLCASSIEHRNTEAFFGQGTRLTVV.

This chain uses TRBV5-1 with TRBJ2-3; D might be TRBD2 (5 bases). Trimming shortened V by 4 bases and J by 2 bases, and 8 bases separated the two germline ends. Germline loops: CDR1 SGHRS, CDR2 YFSETQ. The CDR3 is made up of 13 amino acids. CDR3 nucleotide sequence: TGCGCCAGCAGCCGGGATGACACAGATACGCAGTATTTT. It yields the protein CASSRDDTDTQYF.